Listed here are 14 T cell receptor beta chains from one sample, sequenced in a study of T cell responses to AZD1222 COVID-19 vaccine. Data came from immunoSEQ multiplex PCR; TCRdb stores just in-frame clones and leaves some out. The repertoire holds roughly 160,000 clones, approximately 90% seen once, with approximately 4.3% in the top ten. This specimen consisted of peripheral blood, obtained 28 days after the second AZD1222 dose. The receptor source for this set is an adult who received the AZD1222 COVID-19 vaccine.

The V call is TRBV19, the J call TRBJ2-5, with TRBD2 matching over 14 bases. This CDR3 has 17 amino acids. With V trimmed by 6 bases and J by 0 bases, 6 bases remained unmatched. The germline gives CDR1 LNHDA, CDR2 SQIVND (reference sequence). Here the CDR3 DNA reads TGTGCCAGTAGGCGACTAGCGGGGGGGCCGTACCAAGAGACCCAGTACTTC. This sequence encodes CASRRLAGGPYQETQYF.

V and J are TRBV6-5 and TRBJ1-2; D not resolved. Germline V gene data show CDR1 as MNHEY and CDR2 as SVGAGI. This CDR3 is built from 12 residues. Trimming left V 6 bases short and J 8 bases short, with 13 bases between. The DNA of the CDR3 is TGTGCCAGCAGGGGGTCAGGTTACGGCTACACCTTC. Protein sequence: CASRGSGYGYTF.

This clone was found a few times. The chain uses TRBV3-1 (or the pseudogene TRBV3-2) and TRBJ2-1; either TRBD1 or TRBD2 may supply D (5 bases each). The CDR3 contains 16 residues. The germline CDR1 and CDR2 sequences are LGHDT and YNNKEL (reference sequence). V lost 1 base to trimming and J lost 4 bases, with 14 bases between them. CDR3 sequence: CASSQASGTKYNEQFF. DNA of the CDR3: TGTGCCAGCAGCCAAGCCTCCGGGACCAAATACAATGAGCAGTTCTTC.

This chain uses TRBV15 with TRBJ2-7; D not resolved. The V gene lost 0 bases and the J gene lost 4 bases, with 7 bases spanning the gap. This CDR3 spans 13 amino acids. CDR1 is LNHNV and CDR2 is YYDKDF in the germline V gene (reference sequence). Written as DNA, the CDR3 is TGTGCCACCAGCAGAGATGTGGTTTACGAGCAGTACTTC. Residues: CATSRDVVYEQYF.

The V call is TRBV11-2, the J call TRBJ1-1, with D tentatively TRBD1 (5 bases). This CDR3 has 14 residues. Germline CDR1 and CDR2: SGHAT and FQNNGV. V was trimmed by 0 bases and J by 4 bases, leaving 9 bases between them. In DNA, the CDR3 is TGTGCCAGCAGCTTAGACCCGGGGCTCACTGAAGCTTTCTTT. It specifies CASSLDPGLTEAFF.

The sample holds one count of this clone. The chain is built from TRBV7-8 and TRBJ2-1, with D unresolved. V lost 0 bases, J lost 10 bases, and 7 bases lay in between. The CDR3 is made up of 12 amino acids. Per germline, CDR1 SGHVS and CDR2 FQNEAQ. CDR3 sequence (DNA): TGTGCCAGCAGCTTAGCCGGACGCGAGCAGTTCTTC. Translated, it gives CASSLAGREQFF.

The rearrangement links TRBV4-2 to TRBJ1-6; no definite D call. The CDR3 totals 16 residues. The germline CDR1 and CDR2 sequences are LGHNA and YNFKEQ. The V end was cut by 0 bases, the J end by 9 bases, with 15 bases between. The CDR3 reads CASSQDVGRTISPLHF. The CDR3 DNA is TGTGCCAGCAGCCAAGATGTTGGACGGACCATTTCACCCCTCCACTTT.

The chain uses TRBV5-1 and TRBJ1-6; D is unresolved. The CDR3 has 15 amino acids. The germline V and J ends were trimmed by 0 bases and 7 bases, with 11 bases remaining between them. Per germline, CDR1 SGHRS and CDR2 YFSETQ. CDR3 in DNA: TGCGCCAGCAGCTTGGAGAGCCCTGGGAATTCACCCCTCCACTTT. This gives the protein CASSLESPGNSPLHF. Full variable domain (remainder filled in from reference TRBV5-1 and TRBJ1-6): KAGVTQTPRYLIKTRGQQVTLSCSPISGHRSVSWYQQTPGQGLQFLFEYFSETQRNKGNFPGRFSGRQFSNSRSEMNVSTLELGDSALYLCASSLESPGNSPLHFGNGTRLTVT.

The CDR3 loop is CASMDRGHGNSPLHF. In DNA form, the CDR3 reads TGTGCCAGTATGGACAGGGGGCACGGGAATTCACCCCTCCACTTT. This chain uses TRBV19 with TRBJ1-6; the match to TRBD1 covers 11 bases. This CDR3 contains 15 residues. V trimming: 7 bases; J trimming: 7 bases; junction bases outside the gene matches: 6. Per the germline V gene, CDR1 is LNHDA and CDR2 is SQIVND (reference sequence).

The chain employs TRBV7-3 and TRBJ1-1; TRBD1 matches 9 bases. The CDR3 sequence is 16 residues long. The germline gives CDR1 SGHTA, CDR2 FQGTGA. Trimming cost V 5 bases and J 2 bases; bases outside gene matches: 9. The CDR3 nucleotides read TGTGCCAGCAGCGCTCCCCGGGACAGGGCTAACACTGAAGCTTTCTTT. Its translation is CASSAPRDRANTEAFF.

The chain uses TRBV11-2 and TRBJ2-2, with D perhaps TRBD2 (6 bases). CDR3 length equals 14 residues. The V end lost 4 bases, the J end lost 8 bases, and 14 bases lay between the germline ends. The germline V gene has CDR1 SGHAT and CDR2 FQNNGV. CDR3 loop: CASSWGPGGGELFF. In DNA, the CDR3 is TGTGCCAGCAGCTGGGGTCCCGGGGGAGGGGAGCTGTTTTTT. Filled out from reference TRBV11-2 and TRBJ2-2, the complete variable domain reads EAGVAQSPRYKIIEKRQSVAFWCNPISGHATLYWYQQILGQGPKLLIQFQNNGVVDDSQLPKDRFSAERLKGVDSTLKIQPAKLEDSAVYLCASSWGPGGGELFFGEGSRLTVL.

The chain carries TRBV10-3 and TRBJ2-1; D call uncertain. CDR1 is ENHRY and CDR2 is SYGVKD in the germline V gene. This CDR3 region has 11 residues. The germline V and J ends were trimmed by 10 bases and 10 bases, with 14 bases remaining between them. CDR3 sequence reads: CATQEAKEQFF. In DNA form, the CDR3 reads TGTGCCACTCAAGAGGCGAAAGAGCAGTTCTTC.

This chain uses TRBV6-5 with TRBJ1-2; TRBD1 might be the D (6 bases). With 8 bases removed from V and 0 bases from J, the gap between germline ends came to 13 bases. Germline V gene lookup returns CDR1 MNHEY and CDR2 SVGAGI. The CDR3 totals 14 residues. The CDR3 region has the DNA TGTGCCAGCGGACAGCGCGCAGCTAACTATGGCTACACCTTC. Translation gives CASGQRAANYGYTF.

This clone has just a few counts. The CDR3 sequence is CASSQARSTYETDTQYF. The DNA for the CDR3 is TGCGCCAGCAGCCAAGCCCGGTCCACCTATGAAACAGATACGCAGTATTTT. This sequence joins TRBV4-1 and TRBJ2-3; D is uncertain. CDR1 and CDR2 (germline): MGHRA, YSYEKL. V lost 1 base, J lost 3 bases, and 17 bases lay in between. The length of the CDR3 is 17 residues.